A single sample gave rise to the 2 T cell receptor beta chains below, sequenced in a study of blood T cell repertoires in COVID-19. Assay: immunoSEQ multiplex PCR; the TCRdb copy retains only in-frame clones and omits some. The repertoire holds 200,000 to 300,000 clones, over 75% seen once, with 1.9% in the top ten. The sequenced material came from peripheral blood. The receptors were sampled from a man in his thirties or forties who had recovered from COVID-19.

The sample holds many counts of this clone. The chain carries TRBV5-6 and TRBJ1-2, with no clear D. Germline lookup yields CDR1 SGHDT and CDR2 YYEEEE. CDR3 size: 14 residues. Deletions cut 0 bases from V and 1 base from J, with 7 bases between. The CDR3 region has the DNA TGTGCCAGCAGCTTGGACAGAAATAACTATGGCTACACCTTC. This codes for CASSLDRNNYGYTF.

The chain joins TRBV11-2 to TRBJ1-1, with D perhaps TRBD1 (5 bases). The CDR3 covers 12 residues. Germline-derived CDR1 and CDR2 are SGHAT and FQNNGV. The ends were cut back, 5 bases at V and 7 bases at J, with 11 bases in the middle. As DNA, the CDR3 is TGTGCCAGCAGCCTAACGACAGTTGAAGCTTTCTTT. Translating it yields CASSLTTVEAFF.